This is a list of T cell receptor beta chains from one sample in a study of T cells in Graves' hyperthyroidism and ophthalmopathy. TCRdb reprocessed the multiplex PCR reads with MiXCR, giving one entry per CDR3 protein. The table shows 700,000 to 950,000 distinct CDR3 sequences, with about a third occurring only once. Sequenced input: blood. Receptors were obtained from a woman in her 40s with Graves' hyperthyroidism. Both conserved end residues are part of each CDR3. D genes are given only for firm matches. Size values are once, few and many counts, or a class for expanded clones, and some rows have none.

J: TRBJ1-1
length: 12
size: many
D: -
V: TRBV6-6
CDR3: CASSYFSAEAFF
DNA: TGTGCCAGCAGTTACTTTTCGGCTGAAGCTTTCTTT

J: TRBJ2-2
length: 15
size: -
D: -
V: TRBV7-9
CDR3: CASSLGFLRTGELFF
DNA: TGTGCCAGCAGCTTAGGTTTCCTGCGCACCGGGGAGCTGTTTTTT

J: TRBJ1-2
length: 13
size: many
D: -
V: TRBV10-3
CDR3: CAISPLGGNGYTF
DNA: TGTGCCATCAGCCCTCTCGGGGGGAATGGCTACACCTTC

J: TRBJ1-2
length: 13
size: many
D: -
V: TRBV10-3
CDR3: CAIMTVNNYGYTF
DNA: TGTGCCATCATGACGGTTAATAACTATGGCTACACCTTC

J: TRBJ1-1
length: 16
size: once
D: TRBD1
V: TRBV5-1
CDR3: CASSRGRDRMNTEAFF
DNA: TGCGCCAGCAGCCGAGGGCGGGACAGAATGAACACTGAAGCTTTCTTT

J: TRBJ2-7
length: 17
size: few
D: -
V: TRBV6-5
CDR3: CASSYSLWGIGPYEQYF
DNA: TGTGCCAGCAGTTACTCCCTATGGGGAATTGGACCCTACGAGCAGTACTTC

J: TRBJ1-2
length: 13
size: many
D: -
V: TRBV10-1
CDR3: CARGRAGNYGYTF
DNA: TGCGCCAGAGGGAGGGCGGGAAACTATGGCTACACCTTC

J: TRBJ1-1
length: 14
size: -
D: -
V: TRBV7-2
CDR3: CASRTRRKDTEAFF
DNA: TGTGCCAGCCGAACCAGGCGGAAGGACACTGAAGCTTTCTTT

J: TRBJ1-2
length: 17
size: -
D: -
V: TRBV20-1
CDR3: CSAPKDPGGRGNYGYTF
DNA: TGCAGTGCACCAAAGGACCCAGGTGGGAGGGGAAACTATGGCTACACCTTC

J: TRBJ1-2
length: 14
size: -
D: -
V: TRBV10-1
CDR3: CASPIAGGGDGYTF
DNA: TGTGCCAGCCCCATCGCGGGGGGGGGGGATGGCTACACCTTC

J: TRBJ2-5
length: 13
size: -
D: -
V: TRBV20-1
CDR3: CSAPTVGFKTQYF
DNA: TGCAGTGCTCCTACAGTGGGCTTTAAGACCCAGTACTTC

J: TRBJ1-1
length: 13
size: -
D: -
V: TRBV10-2
CDR3: CASSPEGLFEAFF
DNA: TGCGCCAGCAGCCCCGAAGGGTTGTTTGAAGCTTTCTTT

J: TRBJ2-7
length: 13
size: -
D: -
V: TRBV9
CDR3: CASSVQGGAEQYF
DNA: TGTGCCAGCAGCGTACAGGGGGGGGCCGAGCAGTACTTC

J: TRBJ2-7
length: 14
size: -
D: TRBD2
V: TRBV20-1
CDR3: CSAMGLAGVEEQYF
DNA: TGCAGTGCTATGGGGCTAGCGGGGGTAGAAGAGCAGTACTTC

J: TRBJ1-6
length: 15
size: -
D: TRBD1
V: TRBV4-3
CDR3: CASRTYRGISSPLHF
DNA: TGCGCCAGCAGAACGTACAGGGGCATAAGTTCACCCCTCCACTTT

J: TRBJ1-1
length: 17
size: -
D: -
V: TRBV6-2/TRBV6-3
CDR3: CASNNGETGPINTEAFF
DNA: TGTGCCAGCAATAACGGAGAGACGGGCCCTATCAACACTGAAGCTTTCTTT

J: TRBJ2-7
length: 15
size: many
D: -
V: TRBV7-2
CDR3: CASSLVGQGSYEQYF
DNA: TGTGCCAGCAGCTTAGTAGGCCAGGGAAGCTACGAGCAGTACTTC

J: TRBJ2-2
length: 17
size: -
D: TRBD2
V: TRBV20-1
CDR3: CSARSLAGGFYTGELFF
DNA: TGCAGTGCTAGGAGTCTAGCGGGAGGGTTTTACACCGGGGAGCTGTTTTTT

J: TRBJ2-7
length: 15
size: -
D: TRBD2
V: TRBV7-8
CDR3: CASSPSGAFSYEQYF
DNA: TGTGCCAGCAGCCCTAGCGGGGCCTTCTCCTACGAGCAGTACTTC

J: TRBJ1-2
length: 14
size: few
D: TRBD1
V: TRBV5-6
CDR3: CASSLGQGRNGYTF
DNA: TGTGCCAGCAGCTTAGGACAGGGGAGGAATGGCTACACCTTC

J: TRBJ1-5
length: 14
size: -
D: -
V: TRBV5-4
CDR3: CASSHSGENQPQHF
DNA: TGTGCCAGCAGCCATAGCGGGGAGAATCAGCCCCAGCATTTT

J: TRBJ2-7
length: 13
size: many
D: -
V: TRBV20-1
CDR3: CSANSVVTGEQYF
DNA: TGCAGTGCCAACTCTGTGGTGACGGGCGAGCAGTACTTC

J: TRBJ2-5
length: 18
size: -
D: TRBD2
V: TRBV5-1
CDR3: CASSLVFLAGGGRETQYF
DNA: TGCGCCAGCAGCTTGGTTTTTCTAGCGGGAGGAGGACGGGAGACCCAGTACTTC

J: TRBJ2-5
length: 15
size: -
D: TRBD1
V: TRBV12-3/TRBV12-4
CDR3: CASSLQGVGQETQYF
DNA: TGTGCCAGCTCACTACAGGGGGTCGGGCAAGAGACCCAGTACTTC

J: TRBJ1-5
length: 14
size: many
D: -
V: TRBV12-3/TRBV12-4
CDR3: CASRGGLFNQPQHF
DNA: TGTGCCAGCAGGGGGGGGCTATTCAATCAGCCCCAGCATTTT

J: TRBJ2-3
length: 13
size: few
D: -
V: TRBV9
CDR3: CASSVDGTDTQYF
DNA: TGTGCCAGCAGCGTAGATGGCACAGATACGCAGTATTTT

J: TRBJ2-5
length: 13
size: -
D: -
V: TRBV19
CDR3: CASSIGLEETQYF
DNA: TGTGCCAGTAGTATCGGCTTAGAAGAGACCCAGTACTTC

J: TRBJ2-7
length: 17
size: many
D: TRBD1
V: TRBV19
CDR3: CASSSIPTGTASYEQYF
DNA: TGTGCCAGTAGTTCCATCCCTACCGGGACAGCTAGCTACGAGCAGTACTTC

J: TRBJ1-6
length: 15
size: many
D: -
V: TRBV7-9
CDR3: CASSSGPRGNSPLHF
DNA: TGTGCCAGCAGCTCCGGACCGAGGGGTAATTCACCCCTCCACTTT

J: TRBJ1-2
length: 16
size: many
D: -
V: TRBV29-1
CDR3: CSVPREGRGGGYGYTF
DNA: TGCAGCGTCCCGAGAGAGGGGCGCGGAGGCGGATATGGCTACACCTTC

J: TRBJ1-2
length: 15
size: few
D: -
V: TRBV6-5
CDR3: CASSTRQGPSGGYTF
DNA: TGTGCCAGCAGTACTCGTCAGGGCCCCTCTGGTGGCTACACCTTC

J: TRBJ2-2
length: 18
size: -
D: TRBD2
V: TRBV7-6
CDR3: CASSQDLLAGGNTGELFF
DNA: TGCGCCAGCAGCCAAGATCTGCTAGCGGGAGGGAACACCGGGGAGCTGTTTTTT

J: TRBJ2-7
length: 16
size: -
D: TRBD2
V: TRBV9
CDR3: CASSTPTSGSSYEQYF
DNA: TGTGCCAGCAGCACCCCGACTAGCGGCAGCTCCTACGAGCAGTACTTC

J: TRBJ1-1
length: 14
size: -
D: -
V: TRBV7-3
CDR3: CASSRGVRSAEAFF
DNA: TGTGCCAGCAGCCGAGGGGTTCGGTCAGCTGAAGCTTTCTTT

J: TRBJ2-5
length: 16
size: few
D: TRBD1
V: TRBV11-2
CDR3: CASSWRQGTGQETQYF
DNA: TGTGCCAGCAGCTGGAGACAGGGGACAGGGCAAGAGACCCAGTACTTC

J: TRBJ1-2
length: 14
size: many
D: TRBD1
V: TRBV25-1
CDR3: CASEKGQGSYGYTF
DNA: TGTGCCAGCGAAAAAGGACAGGGGAGCTATGGCTACACCTTC

J: TRBJ1-5
length: 15
size: -
D: -
V: TRBV9
CDR3: CASSVGGQGWQPQHF
DNA: TGTGCCAGCAGCGTAGGGGGCCAGGGATGGCAGCCCCAGCATTTT

J: TRBJ2-7
length: 14
size: -
D: TRBD2
V: TRBV4-1
CDR3: CASRRLAGGLEQYF
DNA: TGCGCCAGCAGGAGACTAGCGGGGGGCCTCGAGCAGTACTTC

J: TRBJ1-4
length: 16
size: -
D: -
V: TRBV5-4
CDR3: CASSQMGPRDDEKLFF
DNA: TGCGCCAGCAGCCAAATGGGGCCCAGGGACGATGAAAAACTGTTTTTT